These 31 T cell receptor beta chains came from one sample sequenced in a study of shared clonotypes between healthy human individuals. The repertoire was sequenced with immunoSEQ multiplex PCR; TCRdb's copy has only in-frame clones and lacks some. The sample shows approximately 1,500,000 clones, 96% of them seen only once. The sequenced material came from naive CD4+ T cells sorted from blood. Subset given: CD45RA+ positively selected. These receptor sequences come from a man under 40 in good health.

The chain couples TRBV7-3 to TRBJ2-7, with 7 positions matching TRBD1. V lost 5 bases to trimming and J lost 6 bases; unmatched junction nucleotides: 13. Germline assignment: CDR1 SGHTA and CDR2 FQGTGA. The CDR3 is 15 amino acids. In DNA form, the CDR3 reads TGTGCCAGCAGCATTACCGGGACAGTCTATTCCGAGCAGTACTTC. Residues: CASSITGTVYSEQYF.

The gene calls are TRBV18 and TRBJ1-3, with 7 bases lining up with TRBD1. Germline CDR1 and CDR2: KGHSH and LQKENI. The V and J ends lost 1 base and 0 bases, in that order; junction bases with no gene match: 6. The CDR3 contains 17 residues. The CDR3 sequence: CASSPRTGDLSGNTIYF. CDR3 nucleotide sequence: TGTGCCAGCTCACCACGGACAGGAGATCTCTCTGGAAACACCATATATTTT.

The chain couples TRBV5-1 to TRBJ2-1; 9 bases are shared with TRBD1. Germline CDR1 SGHRS, CDR2 YFSETQ. V gave up 3 bases and J gave up 6 bases; unmatched junction bases: 10. The length of the CDR3 is 16 residues. CDR3 amino acids: CASSSGGTGTGNEQFF. The CDR3 DNA is TGCGCCAGCAGCTCCGGAGGGACAGGGACTGGCAATGAGCAGTTCTTC.

J is TRBJ2-3 and V is TRBV27, with D uncertain. The CDR3 spans 18 residues. Trimming removed 3 bases at V and 0 bases at J, with 19 bases between. Germline CDR1 reads MNHEY; CDR2 reads SMNVEV (reference sequence). CDR3 DNA: TGTGCCAGCAGTTTCCTTCCTTTTTTAGCAGAGAGCACAGATACGCAGTATTTT. It is translated as CASSFLPFLAESTDTQYF.

The J gene is TRBJ1-1, the V gene TRBV2; perhaps TRBD1 as D (5 bases). Germline CDR1 reads SNHLY; CDR2 reads FYNNEI. The CDR3 extends over 12 amino acids. V was cut by 4 bases and J by 11 bases, with 14 bases left in between. CDR3 residues: CASSGTGAGAFF. The CDR3 coding sequence is TGTGCCAGCAGTGGAACAGGCGCAGGGGCTTTCTTT.

The chain couples TRBV7-8 to TRBJ2-1, with D possibly being TRBD1 (5 bases). V lost 3 bases and J lost 4, with 16 bases in between. Germline CDR1 is SGHVS and CDR2 is FQNEAQ. The length of the CDR3 is 16 residues. In nucleotides, the CDR3 is TGTGCCAGCAGCTTTGACAGATTGGTAGGGTACAATGAGCAGTTCTTC. Translation gives CASSFDRLVGYNEQFF.

Comment on this clone: Additional DNA sequences in this sample encode the identical CDR3. The chain combines TRBV5-1 with TRBJ1-1, with 9 bases that match TRBD1. Germline CDR1 SGHRS, CDR2 YFSETQ. CDR3 length: 14 amino acids. Trimming cost V 4 bases and J 5 bases; bases outside gene matches: 6. The CDR3 is CASSRGQGNTEAFF. CDR3 bases: TGCGCCAGCAGCAGGGGACAGGGAAATACTGAAGCTTTCTTT.

The rearrangement links TRBV11-2 to TRBJ2-1; TRBD2 agrees at 11 bases. Losses at the gene ends were 1 base for V and 2 bases for J; bases not matched to a gene: 1. Germline CDR1 is SGHAT and CDR2 is FQNNGV. The CDR3 is made up of 16 amino acids. CDR3 residues: CASSLVAGGAYNEQFF. The CDR3 DNA sequence: TGTGCCAGCAGCTTAGTAGCGGGAGGGGCCTACAATGAGCAGTTCTTC.

This chain connects TRBV28 to TRBJ1-5; D remains ambiguous. CDR1 is MDHEN and CDR2 is SYDVKM in the germline V gene. Trimming cost V 3 bases and J 1 base, with 10 bases left between them. The CDR3 is 15 residues long. The CDR3 region is CASSFAGRSNQPQHF. CDR3 bases: TGTGCCAGCAGTTTCGCCGGTCGGAGCAATCAGCCCCAGCATTTT.

V usage is TRBV7-8 and J usage is TRBJ2-7; D ambiguous. V dropped 2 bases and J dropped 5 bases, with 13 bases sitting between them. Germline V gene sequence: CDR1 SGHVS, CDR2 FQNEAQ. The CDR3 length is 14 residues. DNA of the CDR3: TGTGCCAGCAGCTTAAGTCTAGTCGACCACGAGCAGTACTTC. It codes for CASSLSLVDHEQYF.

The V and J genes are TRBV5-1 and TRBJ1-1; tentative D call: TRBD1 (5 bases). Deletions cut 5 bases from V and 1 base from J, with 21 bases between. The CDR3 loop spans 17 amino acids. CDR1 SGHRS and CDR2 YFSETQ come from the germline V gene. The CDR3 region has the DNA TGCGCCAGCAGGGAAGGACAACAGAGGATGGCGAACACTGAAGCTTTCTTT. Its protein product is CASREGQQRMANTEAFF. The full variable domain, in which reference TRBV5-1 and TRBJ1-1 provide the parts outside the CDR3, is KAGVTQTPRYLIKTRGQQVTLSCSPISGHRSVSWYQQTPGQGLQFLFEYFSETQRNKGNFPGRFSGRQFSNSRSEMNVSTLELGDSALYLCASREGQQRMANTEAFFGQGTRLTVV.

The genes are TRBV6-4 and TRBJ2-3; D uncertain. CDR1 is MRHNA and CDR2 is SNTAGT in the germline V gene. Trimming stripped 2 bases from V and 4 bases from J, with 7 bases between. The CDR3 runs 13 residues. CDR3 nucleotide sequence: TGTGCCAGCAGTGACCAAGCGTCAGATACGCAGTATTTT. This gives the protein CASSDQASDTQYF.

The gene calls are TRBV5-1 and TRBJ1-1, with D perhaps TRBD1 (6 bases). With 2 bases removed from V and 2 bases from J, the gap between germline ends came to 16 bases. Germline V gene sequence: CDR1 SGHRS, CDR2 YFSETQ. The length of the CDR3 is 16 residues. CDR3 in DNA: TGCGCCAGCAGCTTTTCAGGGAAGGGGGATAACACTGAAGCTTTCTTT. This codes for CASSFSGKGDNTEAFF.

With respect to this clone: Different DNA sequences within this sample yield the same CDR3. The V gene is TRBV5-1, the J gene TRBJ1-1; the D is unclear. This CDR3 comprises 13 residues. Per the germline V gene, CDR1 is SGHRS and CDR2 is YFSETQ. Trimming took 1 base from V and 1 from J, leaving 5 bases between them. The DNA for the CDR3 is TGCGCCAGCAGCTTGATCGGGAACACTGAAGCTTTCTTT. Its protein is CASSLIGNTEAFF.

The chain has TRBV9 and TRBJ2-7, with 8 bases that match TRBD2. Germline trimming cut 2 bases from V and 3 bases from J; bases unmatched to any gene: 4. The CDR3 has 14 amino acids. Germline lookup yields CDR1 SGDLS and CDR2 YYNGEE. CDR3 sequence (DNA): TGTGCCAGCAGCGTGGGGCGGGAGGTCTACGAGCAGTACTTC. Encoded protein: CASSVGREVYEQYF.

This sequence joins TRBV5-1 and TRBJ1-1, with TRBD1 as a possible D gene (5 bases). Trimming cost V 0 bases and J 5 bases, with 17 bases left between them. This CDR3 is 16 amino acids long. CDR1 and CDR2 (germline): SGHRS, YFSETQ. The CDR3 nucleotides read TGCGCCAGCAGCTTGGTAGGGTGGCAGGGCGGGACTGAAGCTTTCTTT. Translation gives CASSLVGWQGGTEAFF.

The count of this clone is one. The chain links TRBV11-3 to TRBJ2-5, with no clear D. CDR3 length: 13 residues. Germline CDR1 reads SGHNT; CDR2 reads YENEEA. The ends were cut back, 4 bases at V and 1 base at J, with 7 bases in the middle. CDR3 DNA: TGTGCCAGCAGCTCCCCTGCCCAAGAGACCCAGTACTTC. Encoded protein: CASSSPAQETQYF. The full variable domain, with the rest looked up from reference TRBV11-3 and TRBJ2-5, is EAGVVQSPRYKIIEKKQPVAFWCNPISGHNTLYWYLQNLGQGPELLIRYENEEAVDDSQLPKDRFSAERLKGVDSTLKIQPAELGDSAVYLCASSSPAQETQYFGPGTRLLVL.

The J gene is TRBJ2-7, the V gene TRBV11-2, with D perhaps matching TRBD2 (6 bases). CDR1 and CDR2 from the germline V gene are SGHAT and FQNNGV. The CDR3 length is 16 residues. Trimming removed 3 bases at V and 4 bases at J, with 19 bases between. The CDR3 DNA is TGTGCCAGCAGCTTGGTTCTTCACGGGAGCGGGTACGAGCAGTACTTC. It yields the protein CASSLVLHGSGYEQYF.

This clone was observed a single time. This sequence joins TRBV29-1 and TRBJ2-7; 8 bases are a match to TRBD2. Germline V gene sequence: CDR1 SQVTM, CDR2 ANQGSEA. V gave up 2 bases and J gave up 7 bases; unmatched junction bases: 4. The CDR3 is 12 amino acids. As DNA, the CDR3 is TGCAGCGTTGAATATGGCGGGAGGGAGCAGTACTTC. Amino acid sequence: CSVEYGGREQYF.

The CDR3 protein is CASSPTLDPQEQYF. CDR3 in DNA: TGTGCCAGCAGTCCAACCCTGGACCCCCAGGAGCAGTACTTC. The chain carries TRBV6-1 and TRBJ2-7, with unresolved D. This CDR3 comprises 14 residues. Trimming stripped 5 bases from V and 7 bases from J, with 18 bases between. CDR1 and CDR2 (germline): MNHNS, SASEGT.

V is TRBV5-8 and J is TRBJ2-3; 9 nucleotides agree with TRBD1. V lost 6 bases to trimming and J lost 5 bases; unmatched junction nucleotides: 4. The V gene's germline CDR1 is SGHTS and CDR2 YDEGEE. The CDR3 loop spans 13 amino acids. The DNA of the CDR3 is TGTGCCAGCACCCGACAGGGGGGAGATACGCAGTATTTT. This gives the protein CASTRQGGDTQYF.

The V call is TRBV5-1, the J call TRBJ1-4; no clear D gene. This CDR3 is built from 15 residues. CDR1 and CDR2 from the germline V gene are SGHRS and YFSETQ. Trimming shortened V by 4 bases and J by 4 bases, and 14 bases separated the two germline ends. CDR3 protein: CASSEGPAGNEKLFF. CDR3 nucleotides: TGCGCCAGCAGCGAAGGACCCGCCGGTAATGAAAAACTGTTTTTT.

This clone was counted only a few times. The chain links TRBV7-9 to TRBJ2-2, with D unclear. Germline V CDR1 and CDR2: SEHNR, FQNEAQ (reference sequence). The ends were cut back, 4 bases at V and 7 bases at J, with 10 bases in the middle. The length of the CDR3 is 13 residues. The CDR3 region is CASSSVFVGELFF. The CDR3 DNA reads TGTGCCAGCAGCTCCGTTTTCGTCGGGGAGCTGTTTTTT.

The chain uses TRBV2 and TRBJ1-2; 7 bases map to TRBD1. The CDR3 length is 13 residues. CDR1 is SNHLY and CDR2 is FYNNEI in the germline V gene. The ends lost 10 bases at V and 0 bases at J; junction bases unmatched: 5. This chain's CDR3 is CATSGTANYGYTF. The CDR3, as DNA: TGTGCCACGTCCGGGACAGCTAACTATGGCTACACCTTC.

The chain joins TRBV5-1 to TRBJ2-7; D not resolved. Germline assignment: CDR1 SGHRS and CDR2 YFSETQ. The V end was cut by 2 bases, the J end by 3 bases, with 9 bases between. The CDR3 length is 13 residues. The CDR3 sequence is CASSFNTLYEQYF. The DNA for the CDR3 is TGCGCCAGCAGCTTTAACACCCTCTACGAGCAGTACTTC.

The V call is TRBV29-1, the J call TRBJ2-7; tentative D call: TRBD1 (5 bases). Trimming stripped 6 bases from V and 3 bases from J, with 12 bases between. Germline V gene data show CDR1 as SQVTM and CDR2 as ANQGSEA. The CDR3 spans 12 residues. The CDR3 loop reads CSVLDSLYEQYF. In DNA, the CDR3 is TGCAGCGTCCTAGACAGCCTCTACGAGCAGTACTTC.

This sequence joins TRBV25-1 and TRBJ2-2; 12 bases agree with TRBD2. V lost 3 bases, J lost 4 bases, and 6 bases stayed unmatched. Germline-derived CDR1 and CDR2 are MGHDK and SYGVNS. This CDR3 has 17 amino acids. In DNA, the CDR3 is TGTGCCAGCAGTGACCCGACTAGCGGGAGTGGCACCGGGGAGCTGTTTTTT. Amino acids: CASSDPTSGSGTGELFF. Supplemented by reference TRBV25-1 and TRBJ2-2, the full variable domain reads EADIYQTPRYLVIGTGKKITLECSQTMGHDKMYWYQQDPGMELHLIHYSYGVNSTEKGDLSSESTVSRIRTEHFPLTLESARPSHTSQYLCASSDPTSGSGTGELFFGEGSRLTVL.

The rearrangement links TRBV2 to TRBJ1-2; D gene unclear. With 3 bases removed from V and 4 bases from J, the gap between germline ends came to 9 bases. The V gene's germline CDR1 is SNHLY and CDR2 FYNNEI. The CDR3 spans 13 residues. As DNA, the CDR3 is TGTGCCAGCAGTGATAATCTGGTCTATGGCTACACCTTC. This sequence encodes CASSDNLVYGYTF.

This chain connects TRBV27 to TRBJ2-3, with a tentative D call TRBD2 (6 bases). The CDR3 contains 13 residues. Germline assignment: CDR1 MNHEY and CDR2 SMNVEV (reference sequence). Trimming pared 2 bases from V and 5 bases from J, leaving 8 bases between. The CDR3 sequence is CASSLVGGDTQYF. The CDR3 DNA reads TGTGCCAGCAGTTTAGTGGGAGGAGATACGCAGTATTTT.

The chain has TRBV2 and TRBJ2-2; no definite D call. Trimming cost V 7 bases and J 10 bases, with 13 bases left between them. This CDR3 has 12 residues. Germline V gene lookup returns CDR1 SNHLY and CDR2 FYNNEI. Written as DNA, the CDR3 is TGTGCCAGCAAACTCTCCGGTGAGGAGCTGTTTTTT. It specifies CASKLSGEELFF.

The V gene is TRBV2, the J gene TRBJ2-5, with D tentatively TRBD2 (5 bases). V lost 10 bases and J 1 base, leaving 13 bases between the germline ends. The CDR3 is 13 amino acids. Germline CDR1 is SNHLY and CDR2 is FYNNEI. This CDR3 is CATQTEVQETQYF. CDR3 nucleotide sequence: TGTGCCACCCAGACGGAGGTCCAAGAGACCCAGTACTTC.